This is a list of T cell receptor beta chains from one sample in a study of T cells in Graves' hyperthyroidism and ophthalmopathy. TCRdb re-called the multiplex PCR reads with MiXCR, one entry per CDR3 protein. Here the sample spans fewer than 900,000 distinct CDR3 sequences, roughly a sixth being singletons. The sequenced sample was blood. The receptor source for this set is a woman in her forties or fifties with Graves' hyperthyroidism that later progressed to Graves' ophthalmopathy. Both conserved end residues are trimmed from each CDR3.

j_call v_call cdr3_aa
TRBJ2-1 TRBV7-9 ASSLGRTDNEQF
TRBJ2-1 TRBV7-2 ASSLDVSGGVYNEQF
TRBJ2-1 TRBV6-1 ASKTGGRTSGGHSYNEQF
TRBJ1-1 TRBV5-4 ASSPEIKTEAF
TRBJ1-1 TRBV6-1 ASKRSLSNTEAF
TRBJ2-3 TRBV29-1 SVPQLSDTQY
TRBJ2-2 TRBV14 ASSPPRPGELF
TRBJ2-3 TRBV7-3 ASSLMGLVSDTQY
TRBJ2-3 TRBV11-2 ASSWVTAADTQY
TRBJ1-5 TRBV5-1 ASSGFRGPRAHQPQH
TRBJ2-2 TRBV19 ASLTGDATTGELF
TRBJ2-3 TRBV6-1 ASSEGLWRGPDTQY
TRBJ1-2 TRBV19 ASSHRGTYGYT
TRBJ1-5 TRBV10-3 AISESGRSNQPQH
TRBJ2-3 TRBV7-9 ASSSRLAAGDTQY
TRBJ2-1 TRBV20-1 SARPLRLGYNEQF
TRBJ1-3 TRBV20-1 SAREGRGSGNTIY
TRBJ2-2 TRBV5-1 ASSAGLAGAGELF
TRBJ2-1 TRBV25-1 ASIKRGSSYNEQF
TRBJ2-1 TRBV20-1 SADSAYNEQF
TRBJ1-1 TRBV6-2/TRBV6-3 ASSRQGKVAEAF
TRBJ1-6 TRBV18 ASSMGGANSPLH
TRBJ2-2 TRBV9 ASSLNGGGWSTGELF
TRBJ2-3 TRBV5-1 ASSPGLAGGDTQY
TRBJ2-3 TRBV7-6 ASSVDDTDTQY
TRBJ2-7 TRBV3-1 ASSPPDRYEQY
TRBJ2-7 TRBV7-3 ASRGRRSYEQY
TRBJ1-5 TRBV20-1 SAHRDLGGEWGEPQH
TRBJ1-1 TRBV11-2 ASSLLREAEAF
TRBJ1-1 TRBV5-1 ASSLGQHGGGTEAF
TRBJ1-2 TRBV25-1 ANAGGYGYT
TRBJ2-7 TRBV12-3/TRBV12-4 ASGGTAGYEQY
TRBJ2-7 TRBV12-3/TRBV12-4 ASSHGQGAYEQY
TRBJ1-1 TRBV7-3 ASSLIGGARNTEAF
TRBJ2-1 TRBV7-2 ASSLSSLSGGAYNEQF
TRBJ1-2 TRBV9 ASSDRGPGDGYT
TRBJ2-2 TRBV20-1 SARDGGQGYTGELL
TRBJ2-7 TRBV5-6 ASSLDLKTYEQY
TRBJ2-1 TRBV11-1 ASSLTGTSGRAEQF
TRBJ2-5 TRBV18 ASSPLQTARETQY
TRBJ1-5 TRBV18 ASSPTGTGSNQPQH
TRBJ2-1 TRBV24-1 ATSDRRASSSYNEQF
TRBJ2-5 TRBV25-1 ASSDPGRETQY
TRBJ2-3 TRBV11-2 ASSSGTTSTDTQY
TRBJ1-4 TRBV19 ASSNAGNEKLF
TRBJ2-2 TRBV13 ASSHQYSTGELF
TRBJ1-2 TRBV24-1 ATSGQGAQYGYT
TRBJ1-2 TRBV2 ASSEQEDGYT
TRBJ2-5 TRBV3-1 ASSQFVQIQETQY
TRBJ1-4 TRBV29-1 SGKQGGTNEKLF
TRBJ2-2 TRBV6-1 ASSEFSGRGVTGELF
TRBJ2-7 TRBV11-2 ASSFIDSYEQY
TRBJ1-5 TRBV6-1 ASKGSNQPQH
TRBJ2-5 TRBV30 AWSSAGGVETQY